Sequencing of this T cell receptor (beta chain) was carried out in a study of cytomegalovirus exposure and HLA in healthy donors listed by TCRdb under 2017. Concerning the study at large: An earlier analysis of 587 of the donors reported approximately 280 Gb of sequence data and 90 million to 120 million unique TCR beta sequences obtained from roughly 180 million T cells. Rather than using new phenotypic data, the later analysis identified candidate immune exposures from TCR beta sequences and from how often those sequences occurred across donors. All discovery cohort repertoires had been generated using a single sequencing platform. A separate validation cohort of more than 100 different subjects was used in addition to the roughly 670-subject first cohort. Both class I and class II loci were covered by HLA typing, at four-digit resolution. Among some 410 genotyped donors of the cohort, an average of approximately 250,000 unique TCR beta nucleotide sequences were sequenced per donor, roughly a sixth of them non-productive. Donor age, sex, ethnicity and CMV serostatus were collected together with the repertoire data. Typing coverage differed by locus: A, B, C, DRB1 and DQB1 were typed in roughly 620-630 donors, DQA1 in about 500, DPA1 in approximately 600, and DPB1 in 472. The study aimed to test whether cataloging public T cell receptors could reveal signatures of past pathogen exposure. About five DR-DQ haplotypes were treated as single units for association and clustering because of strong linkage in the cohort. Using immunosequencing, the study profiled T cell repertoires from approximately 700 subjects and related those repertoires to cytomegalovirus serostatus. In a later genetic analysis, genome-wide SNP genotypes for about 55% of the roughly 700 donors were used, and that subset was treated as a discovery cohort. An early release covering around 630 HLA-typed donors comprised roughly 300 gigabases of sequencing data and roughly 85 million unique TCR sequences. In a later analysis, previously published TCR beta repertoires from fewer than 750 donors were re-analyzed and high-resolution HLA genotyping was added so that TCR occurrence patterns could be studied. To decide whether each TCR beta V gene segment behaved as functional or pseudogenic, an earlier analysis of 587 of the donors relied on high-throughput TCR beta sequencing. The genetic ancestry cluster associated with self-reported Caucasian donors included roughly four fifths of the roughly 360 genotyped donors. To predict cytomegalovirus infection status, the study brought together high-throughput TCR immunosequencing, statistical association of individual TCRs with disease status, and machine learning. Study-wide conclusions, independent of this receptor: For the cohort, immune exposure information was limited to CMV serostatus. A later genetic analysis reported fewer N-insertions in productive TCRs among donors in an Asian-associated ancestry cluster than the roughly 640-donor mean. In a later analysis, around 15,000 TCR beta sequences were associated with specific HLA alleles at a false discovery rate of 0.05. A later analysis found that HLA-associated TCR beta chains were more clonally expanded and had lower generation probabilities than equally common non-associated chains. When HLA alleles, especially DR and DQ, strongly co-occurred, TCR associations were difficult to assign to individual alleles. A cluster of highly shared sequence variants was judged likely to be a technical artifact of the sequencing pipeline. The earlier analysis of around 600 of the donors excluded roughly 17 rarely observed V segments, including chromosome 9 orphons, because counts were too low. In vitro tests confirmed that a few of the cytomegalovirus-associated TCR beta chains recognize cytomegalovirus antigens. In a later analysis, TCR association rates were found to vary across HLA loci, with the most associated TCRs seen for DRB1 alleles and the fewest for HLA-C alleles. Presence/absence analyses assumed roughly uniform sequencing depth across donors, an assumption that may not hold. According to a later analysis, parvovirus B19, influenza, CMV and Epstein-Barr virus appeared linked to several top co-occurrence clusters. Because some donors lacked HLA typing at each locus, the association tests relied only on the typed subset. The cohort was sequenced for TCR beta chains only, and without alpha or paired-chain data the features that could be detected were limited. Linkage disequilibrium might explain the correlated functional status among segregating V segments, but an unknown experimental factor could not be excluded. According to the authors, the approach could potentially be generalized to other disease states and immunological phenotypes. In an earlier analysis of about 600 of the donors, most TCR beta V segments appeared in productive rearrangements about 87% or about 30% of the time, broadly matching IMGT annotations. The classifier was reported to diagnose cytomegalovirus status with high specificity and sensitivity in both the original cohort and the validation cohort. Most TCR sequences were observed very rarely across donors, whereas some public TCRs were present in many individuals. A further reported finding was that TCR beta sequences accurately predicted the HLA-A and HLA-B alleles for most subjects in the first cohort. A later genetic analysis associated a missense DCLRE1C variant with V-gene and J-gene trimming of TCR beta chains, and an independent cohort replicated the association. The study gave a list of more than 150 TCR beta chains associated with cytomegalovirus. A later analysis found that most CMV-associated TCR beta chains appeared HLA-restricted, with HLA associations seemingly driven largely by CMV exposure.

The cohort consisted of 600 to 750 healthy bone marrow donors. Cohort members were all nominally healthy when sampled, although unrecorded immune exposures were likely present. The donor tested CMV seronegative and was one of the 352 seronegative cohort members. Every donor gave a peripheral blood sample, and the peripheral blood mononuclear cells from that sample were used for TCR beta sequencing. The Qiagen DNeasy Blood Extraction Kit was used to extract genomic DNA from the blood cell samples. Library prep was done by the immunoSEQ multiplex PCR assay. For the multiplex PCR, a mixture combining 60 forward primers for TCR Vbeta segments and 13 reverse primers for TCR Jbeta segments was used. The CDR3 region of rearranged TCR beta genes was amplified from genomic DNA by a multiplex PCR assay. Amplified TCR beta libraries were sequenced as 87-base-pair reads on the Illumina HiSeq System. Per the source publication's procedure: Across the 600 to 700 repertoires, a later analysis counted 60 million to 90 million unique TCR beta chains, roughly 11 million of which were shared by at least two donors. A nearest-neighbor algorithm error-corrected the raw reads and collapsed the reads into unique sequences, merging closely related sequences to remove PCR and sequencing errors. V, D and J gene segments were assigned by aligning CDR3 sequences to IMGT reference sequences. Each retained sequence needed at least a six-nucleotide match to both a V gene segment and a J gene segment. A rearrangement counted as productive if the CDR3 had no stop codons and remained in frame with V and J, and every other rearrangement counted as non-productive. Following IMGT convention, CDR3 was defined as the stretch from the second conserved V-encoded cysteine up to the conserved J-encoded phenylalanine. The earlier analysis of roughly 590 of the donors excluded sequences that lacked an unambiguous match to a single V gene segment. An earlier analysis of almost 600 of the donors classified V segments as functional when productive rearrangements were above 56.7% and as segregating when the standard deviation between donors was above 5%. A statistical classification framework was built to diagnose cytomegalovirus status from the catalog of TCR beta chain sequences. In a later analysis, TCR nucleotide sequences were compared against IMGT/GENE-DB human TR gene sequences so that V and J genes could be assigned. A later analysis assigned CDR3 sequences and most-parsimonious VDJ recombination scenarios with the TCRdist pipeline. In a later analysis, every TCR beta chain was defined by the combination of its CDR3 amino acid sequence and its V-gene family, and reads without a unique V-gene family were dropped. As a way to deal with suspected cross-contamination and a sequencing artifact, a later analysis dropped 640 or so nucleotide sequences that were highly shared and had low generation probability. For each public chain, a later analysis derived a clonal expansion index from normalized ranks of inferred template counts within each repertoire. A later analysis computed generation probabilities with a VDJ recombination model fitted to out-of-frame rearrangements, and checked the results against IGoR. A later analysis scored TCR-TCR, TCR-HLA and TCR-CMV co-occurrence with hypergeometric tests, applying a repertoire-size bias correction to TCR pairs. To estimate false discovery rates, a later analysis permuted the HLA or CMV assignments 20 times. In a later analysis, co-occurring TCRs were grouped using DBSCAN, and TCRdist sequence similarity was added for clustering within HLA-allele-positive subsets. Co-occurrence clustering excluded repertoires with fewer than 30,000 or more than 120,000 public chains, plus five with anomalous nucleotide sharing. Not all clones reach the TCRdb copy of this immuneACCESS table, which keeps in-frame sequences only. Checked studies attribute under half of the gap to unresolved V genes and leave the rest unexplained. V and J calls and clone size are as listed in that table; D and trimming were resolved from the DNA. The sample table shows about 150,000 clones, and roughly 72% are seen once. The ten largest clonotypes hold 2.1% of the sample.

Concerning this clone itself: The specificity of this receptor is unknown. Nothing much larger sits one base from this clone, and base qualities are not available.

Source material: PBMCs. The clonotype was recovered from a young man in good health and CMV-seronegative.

The encoded CDR3 is CAWSVYRDRGAFF. At the DNA level, the sequence is TGTGCCTGGAGTGTTTACCGGGACAGGGGAGCTTTCTTT. In this chain, TRBV30 is recombined with TRBJ1-1, with 10 junctional bases fitting TRBD1. The germline V gene (reference sequence) provides CDR1 GTSNPN and CDR2 SVGIG. V and J are trimmed by 0 bases and 10 bases, and the gene matches miss 5 bases of the junction. The CDR3 goes from the cysteine to the phenylalanine over 13 residues. Here the CDR3 DNA is all that survives: 39 bases in frame from base 1. Outside the CDR3, residues come from the reference TRBV30 and TRBJ1-1 proteins, so the full variable domain is: SQTIHQWPATLVQPVGSPLSLECTVEGTSNPNLYWYRQAAGRGLQLLFYSVGIGQISSEVPQNLSASRPQDRQFILSSKKLLLSDSGFYLCAWSVYRDRGAFFGQGTRLTVV.